The present T cell receptor beta chain was sequenced within a study of T-cell reconstitution after alpha-beta-depleted transplantation in children. Notes on the study in general: When one year had passed after transplant, most T-cell counts and diversity came from newly produced T cells.

Using unique molecular identifiers, the investigators prepared the TCRbeta library. Each CDR3 protein is one row after TCRdb ran MiXCR on the PCR reads. The sample yields around 210,000 distinct CDR3 sequences, roughly 7.1% seen once. This clonotype was observed a handful of times. The antigen is not known. This clonotype originated in a boy younger than 10 with acute lymphoblastic leukemia, due to receive a stem cell transplant. The sample consisted of PBMCs, taken before TCRalphabeta/CD19-depleted stem cell transplant.

DNA for the CDR3: TGTGCCAGCAGCCAAACGACAGAATCCTACGAGCAGTACTTC. Its translation: CASSQTTESYEQYF. The V and J genes are TRBV14 and TRBJ2-7; D is possibly TRBD1 (5 bases). The CDR3 loop spans 14 amino acids. Trimming stripped 2 bases from V and 1 base from J, with 9 bases between. From germline, CDR1 is SGHDN and CDR2 FVKESK.